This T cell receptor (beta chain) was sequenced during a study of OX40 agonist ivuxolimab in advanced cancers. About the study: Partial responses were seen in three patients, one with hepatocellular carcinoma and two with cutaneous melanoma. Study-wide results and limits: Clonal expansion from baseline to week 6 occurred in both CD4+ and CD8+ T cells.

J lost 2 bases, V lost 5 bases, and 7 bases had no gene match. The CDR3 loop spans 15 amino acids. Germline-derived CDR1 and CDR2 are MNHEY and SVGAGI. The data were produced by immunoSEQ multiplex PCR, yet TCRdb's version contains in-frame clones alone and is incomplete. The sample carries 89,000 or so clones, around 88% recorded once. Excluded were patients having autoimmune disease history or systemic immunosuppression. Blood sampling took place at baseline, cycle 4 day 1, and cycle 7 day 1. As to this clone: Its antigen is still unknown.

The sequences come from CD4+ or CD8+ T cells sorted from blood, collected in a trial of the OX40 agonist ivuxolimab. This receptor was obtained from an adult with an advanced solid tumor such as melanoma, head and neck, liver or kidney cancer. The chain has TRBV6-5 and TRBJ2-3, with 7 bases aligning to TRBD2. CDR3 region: CASSGGGILTDTQYF. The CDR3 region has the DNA TGTGCCAGCAGTGGGGGGGGGATACTCACAGATACGCAGTATTTT.